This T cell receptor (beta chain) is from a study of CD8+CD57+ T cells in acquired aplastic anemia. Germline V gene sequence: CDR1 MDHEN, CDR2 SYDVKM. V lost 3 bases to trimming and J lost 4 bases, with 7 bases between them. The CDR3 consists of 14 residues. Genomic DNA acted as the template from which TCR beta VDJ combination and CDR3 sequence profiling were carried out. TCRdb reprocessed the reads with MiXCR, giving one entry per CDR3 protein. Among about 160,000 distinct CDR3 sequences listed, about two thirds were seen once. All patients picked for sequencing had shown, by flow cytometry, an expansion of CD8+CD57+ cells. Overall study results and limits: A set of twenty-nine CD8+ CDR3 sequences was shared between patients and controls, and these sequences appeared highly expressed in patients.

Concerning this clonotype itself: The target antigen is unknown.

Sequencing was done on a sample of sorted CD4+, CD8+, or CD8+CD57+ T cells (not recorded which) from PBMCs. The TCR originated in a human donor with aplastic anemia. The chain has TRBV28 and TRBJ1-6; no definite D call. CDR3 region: CASSLRDYNSPLHF. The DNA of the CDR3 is TGTGCCAGCAGTTTGCGGGATTATAATTCACCCCTCCACTTT.